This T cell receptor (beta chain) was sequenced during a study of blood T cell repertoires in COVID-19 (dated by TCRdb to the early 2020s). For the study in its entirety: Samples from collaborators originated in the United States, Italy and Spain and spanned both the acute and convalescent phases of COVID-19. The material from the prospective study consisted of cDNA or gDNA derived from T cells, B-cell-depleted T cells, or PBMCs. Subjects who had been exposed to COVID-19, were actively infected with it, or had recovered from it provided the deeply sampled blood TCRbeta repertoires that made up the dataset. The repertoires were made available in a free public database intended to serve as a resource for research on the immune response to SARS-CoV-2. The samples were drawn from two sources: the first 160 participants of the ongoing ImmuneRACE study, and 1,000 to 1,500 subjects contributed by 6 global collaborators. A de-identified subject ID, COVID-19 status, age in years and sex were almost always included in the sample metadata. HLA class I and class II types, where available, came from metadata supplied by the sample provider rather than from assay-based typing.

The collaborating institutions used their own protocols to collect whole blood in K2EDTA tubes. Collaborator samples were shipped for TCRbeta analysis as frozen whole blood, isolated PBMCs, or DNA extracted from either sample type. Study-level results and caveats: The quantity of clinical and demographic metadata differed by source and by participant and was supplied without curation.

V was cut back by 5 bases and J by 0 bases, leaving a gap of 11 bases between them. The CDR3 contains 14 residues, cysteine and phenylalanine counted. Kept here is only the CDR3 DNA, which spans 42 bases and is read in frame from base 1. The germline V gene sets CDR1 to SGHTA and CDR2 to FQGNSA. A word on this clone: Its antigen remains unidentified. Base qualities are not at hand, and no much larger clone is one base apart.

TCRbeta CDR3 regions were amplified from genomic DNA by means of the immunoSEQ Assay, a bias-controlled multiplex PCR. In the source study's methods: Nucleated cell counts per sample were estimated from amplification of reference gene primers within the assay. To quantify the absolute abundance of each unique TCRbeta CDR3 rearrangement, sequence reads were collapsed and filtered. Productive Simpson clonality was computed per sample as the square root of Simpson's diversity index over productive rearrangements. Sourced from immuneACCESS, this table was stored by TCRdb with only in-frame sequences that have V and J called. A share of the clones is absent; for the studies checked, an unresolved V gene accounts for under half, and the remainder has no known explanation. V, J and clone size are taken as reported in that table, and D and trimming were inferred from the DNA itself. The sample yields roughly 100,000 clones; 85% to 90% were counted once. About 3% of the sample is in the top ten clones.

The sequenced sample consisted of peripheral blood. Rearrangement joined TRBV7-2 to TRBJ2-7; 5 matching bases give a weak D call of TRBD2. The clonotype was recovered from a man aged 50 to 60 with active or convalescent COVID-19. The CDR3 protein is CASSPPGSSYEQYF. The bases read TGTGCCAGCAGCCCCCCGGGGAGCTCCTACGAGCAGTACTTC.